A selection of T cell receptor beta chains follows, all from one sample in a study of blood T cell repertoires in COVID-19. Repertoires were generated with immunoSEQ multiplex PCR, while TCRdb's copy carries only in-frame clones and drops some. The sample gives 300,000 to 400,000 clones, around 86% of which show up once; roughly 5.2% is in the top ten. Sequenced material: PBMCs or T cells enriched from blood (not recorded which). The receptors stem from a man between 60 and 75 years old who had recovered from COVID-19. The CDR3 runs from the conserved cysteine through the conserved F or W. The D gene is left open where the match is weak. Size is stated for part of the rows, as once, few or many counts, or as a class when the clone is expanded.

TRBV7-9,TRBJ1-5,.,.,CASSFRPGGNQPQHF,TGTGCCAGCAGCTTTCGACCGGGAGGCAATCAGCCCCAGCATTTT
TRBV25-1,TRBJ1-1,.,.,CARGMARKCRGAFF,TGTGCCAGGGGAATGGCCAGAAAATGCAGGGGAGCTTTCTTT
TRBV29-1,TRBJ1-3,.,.,CSVERGSGNTIYF,TGCAGCGTTGAACGGGGCTCTGGAAACACCATATATTTT
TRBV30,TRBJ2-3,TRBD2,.,CAWSVLWASGRGLSDTQYF,TGTGCCTGGAGTGTACTATGGGCTAGCGGGAGAGGTTTGAGTGATACGCAGTATTTT
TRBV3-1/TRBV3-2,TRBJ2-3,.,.,CASSQEGSGASLADTSSTDTQYF,TGTGCCAGCAGCCAAGAGGGGTCAGGGGCGTCTCTAGCGGATACCTCTAGCACAGATACGCAGTATTTT
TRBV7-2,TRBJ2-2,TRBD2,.,CASSPGTSGGGELFF,TGTGCCAGCAGCCCAGGGACTAGCGGGGGCGGGGAGCTGTTTTTT
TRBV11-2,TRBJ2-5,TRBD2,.,CASSVVRGSSQETQYF,TGTGCCAGCAGCGTGGTCCGCGGGAGTTCGCAAGAGACCCAGTACTTC
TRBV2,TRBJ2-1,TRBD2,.,CASSAGLAGGNEQFF,TGTGCCAGCAGCGCCGGACTAGCGGGGGGCAATGAGCAGTTCTTC
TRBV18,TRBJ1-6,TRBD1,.,CASSPTGQGGSPLHF,TGTGCCAGCTCACCGACCGGACAGGGAGGCTCACCCCTCCACTTT
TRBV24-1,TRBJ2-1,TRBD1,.,CATSEGTGLFNEQFF,TGTGCCACCAGTGAGGGGACAGGGCTGTTCAATGAGCAGTTCTTC
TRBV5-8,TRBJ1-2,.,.,CASNYNPGTSSWGYTF,TGTGCCAGCAACTACAACCCCGGGACATCATCATGGGGCTACACCTTC
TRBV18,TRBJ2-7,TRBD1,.,CASSLGQGIRVEQYF,TGTGCCAGCTCCCTAGGACAGGGTATAAGGGTCGAGCAGTACTTC
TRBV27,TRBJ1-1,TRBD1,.,CASSSPSTGRNTEAFF,TGTGCCAGCAGCTCCCCCTCGACAGGGAGAAACACTGAAGCTTTCTTT
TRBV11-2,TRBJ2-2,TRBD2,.,CASSFQPGLVVNGELFF,TGTGCCAGCAGCTTTCAACCGGGACTAGTGGTTAACGGGGAGCTGTTTTTT
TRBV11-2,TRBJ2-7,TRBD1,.,CASRPGTGSSYEQYF,TGTGCCAGCAGGCCAGGGACAGGAAGTAGCTACGAGCAGTACTTC
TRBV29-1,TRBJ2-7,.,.,CSVVEDFVTYEQYF,TGCAGCGTTGTGGAGGACTTCGTCACCTACGAGCAGTACTTC
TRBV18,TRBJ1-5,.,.,CASSPIEDSNQPQHF,TGTGCCAGCTCACCAATCGAGGATAGCAATCAGCCCCAGCATTTT
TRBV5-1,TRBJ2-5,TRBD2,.,CASSGPSGQETQYF,TGCGCCAGCAGCGGCCCTAGCGGACAAGAGACCCAGTACTTC
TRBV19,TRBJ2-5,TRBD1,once,CASSPRTGVLTQYF,TGTGCCAGTAGTCCTCGGACAGGGGTCTTAACCCAGTACTTC
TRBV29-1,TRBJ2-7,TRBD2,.,CSVGGLAGVLPSYEQYF,TGCAGCGTTGGAGGACTAGCGGGAGTTCTCCCCTCCTACGAGCAGTACTTC